Listed below are T cell receptor beta chains from one sample, sequenced in a study of Ad26.COV2.S vaccination and SARS-CoV-2 variants. Method: immunoSEQ multiplex PCR; TCRdb's copy keeps in-frame clones and lacks some. The sample has just over 350,000 clones, roughly nine tenths seen once; the top ten hold 3% to 5%. The sample consisted of peripheral blood, taken after recovery from COVID-19. These TCRs come from a human donor who had recovered from COVID-19. The CDR3 runs from the conserved cysteine through the conserved F or W. A D gene is named only where the DNA matches it firmly. Size is omitted from some rows. Given values are once, few, many or a class for expanded clones.

v_gene: TRBV11-2; j_gene: TRBJ1-1; abundance: NA; d_gene: TRBD1; CDR3aa: CASRQIKRQGSTEAFF; CDR3nt: TGTGCCAGCAGACAAATAAAAAGACAGGGGAGTACTGAAGCTTTCTTT
v_gene: TRBV19; j_gene: TRBJ1-1; abundance: NA; d_gene: TRBD1; CDR3aa: CASIGQGGTEAFF; CDR3nt: TGTGCCAGTATCGGACAGGGGGGCACTGAAGCTTTCTTT
v_gene: TRBV7-9; j_gene: TRBJ2-5; abundance: NA; d_gene: NA; CDR3aa: CASSLFGQGGALETQYF; CDR3nt: TGTGCCAGCAGCTTATTCGGTCAGGGGGGGGCCTTGGAGACCCAGTACTTC
v_gene: TRBV12-5; j_gene: TRBJ1-1; abundance: once; d_gene: NA; CDR3aa: CASIIGDTEAFF; CDR3nt: TGTGCTAGTATAATAGGGGACACTGAAGCTTTCTTT
v_gene: TRBV4-1; j_gene: TRBJ1-3; abundance: few; d_gene: NA; CDR3aa: CASSDPGRGLNTIYF; CDR3nt: TGCGCCAGCAGCGACCCGGGACGGGGGTTAAACACCATATATTTT
v_gene: TRBV7-8; j_gene: TRBJ1-1; abundance: NA; d_gene: TRBD1; CDR3aa: CASSQDRDTEAFF; CDR3nt: TGTGCCAGCAGCCAGGACAGGGACACTGAAGCTTTCTTT
v_gene: TRBV6-2/TRBV6-3; j_gene: TRBJ2-7; abundance: NA; d_gene: NA; CDR3aa: CASSYSTLEGDSYEQYF; CDR3nt: TGTGCCAGCAGTTACTCGACACTGGAAGGCGACTCCTACGAGCAGTACTTC
v_gene: TRBV27; j_gene: TRBJ1-1; abundance: NA; d_gene: TRBD1; CDR3aa: CASSGPGQGDTEAFF; CDR3nt: TGTGCCAGCAGTGGACCGGGACAGGGTGACACTGAAGCTTTCTTT
v_gene: TRBV7-6; j_gene: TRBJ1-1; abundance: NA; d_gene: NA; CDR3aa: CASSLGGGMNTEAFF; CDR3nt: TGTGCCAGCAGCTTAGGGGGAGGCATGAACACTGAAGCTTTCTTT
v_gene: TRBV10-3; j_gene: TRBJ2-6; abundance: NA; d_gene: TRBD1; CDR3aa: CAIRTNSGQGATGANVLTF; CDR3nt: TGTGCCATCAGGACAAATTCGGGACAGGGGGCAACTGGGGCCAACGTCCTGACTTTC
v_gene: TRBV6-6; j_gene: TRBJ2-7; abundance: NA; d_gene: NA; CDR3aa: CASSSPGTSLSYEQYF; CDR3nt: TGTGCCAGCAGTTCCCCGGGGACCTCTCTCTCCTACGAGCAGTACTTC
v_gene: TRBV9; j_gene: TRBJ1-5; abundance: NA; d_gene: NA; CDR3aa: CASSAAHSNQPQHF; CDR3nt: TGTGCCAGCAGCGCGGCCCATAGCAATCAGCCCCAGCATTTT
v_gene: TRBV4-1; j_gene: TRBJ1-1; abundance: NA; d_gene: NA; CDR3aa: CASSPAVNTEAFF; CDR3nt: TGCGCCAGCAGCCCCGCGGTGAACACTGAAGCTTTCTTT
v_gene: TRBV6-5; j_gene: TRBJ1-2; abundance: medium-sized; d_gene: NA; CDR3aa: CASSYSEAAWDGYTF; CDR3nt: TGTGCCAGCAGTTACTCGGAGGCAGCCTGGGACGGCTACACCTTC
v_gene: TRBV4-3; j_gene: TRBJ1-2; abundance: NA; d_gene: NA; CDR3aa: CASSQERSGVRGYGYTF; CDR3nt: TGCGCCAGCAGCCAAGAAAGATCAGGGGTTCGTGGCTATGGCTACACCTTC
v_gene: TRBV2; j_gene: TRBJ2-2; abundance: NA; d_gene: NA; CDR3aa: CASSLLGELFF; CDR3nt: TGTGCCAGCAGCCTCCTCGGGGAGCTGTTTTTT
v_gene: TRBV27; j_gene: TRBJ1-1; abundance: once; d_gene: NA; CDR3aa: CASSSQLNTEAFF; CDR3nt: TGTGCCAGCAGTTCCCAACTGAACACTGAAGCTTTCTTT
v_gene: TRBV7-3; j_gene: TRBJ2-1; abundance: NA; d_gene: TRBD2; CDR3aa: CASSVTSGGGEQFF; CDR3nt: TGTGCCAGCAGCGTAACTAGCGGGGGCGGTGAGCAGTTCTTC
v_gene: TRBV5-1; j_gene: TRBJ2-7; abundance: NA; d_gene: TRBD1; CDR3aa: CASRVWGSGQGSYEQYF; CDR3nt: TGCGCCAGCAGAGTATGGGGGTCGGGACAGGGGTCCTACGAGCAGTACTTC
v_gene: TRBV10-3; j_gene: TRBJ1-2; abundance: once; d_gene: TRBD1; CDR3aa: CAIRSDTQGAEIFGYTF; CDR3nt: TGTGCCATCAGATCGGATACACAGGGGGCAGAAATCTTTGGCTACACCTTC
v_gene: TRBV5-1; j_gene: TRBJ1-5; abundance: NA; d_gene: NA; CDR3aa: CASSLIPNSNQPQHF; CDR3nt: TGCGCCAGCAGCTTGATTCCAAATAGCAATCAGCCCCAGCATTTT
v_gene: TRBV6-4; j_gene: TRBJ2-1; abundance: NA; d_gene: NA; CDR3aa: CASSKSSQGYNEQFF; CDR3nt: TGTGCCAGCAGCAAGTCAAGCCAGGGCTACAATGAGCAGTTCTTC
v_gene: TRBV18; j_gene: TRBJ2-2; abundance: NA; d_gene: TRBD2; CDR3aa: CASSPPGSGGFAGELFF; CDR3nt: TGTGCCAGCTCACCCCCGGGAAGCGGGGGGTTCGCCGGGGAGCTGTTTTTT
v_gene: TRBV4-1; j_gene: TRBJ2-3; abundance: NA; d_gene: NA; CDR3aa: CASSHTSRRRTDTQYF; CDR3nt: TGCGCCAGCAGCCACACCTCCAGGCGGAGGACAGATACGCAGTATTTT
v_gene: TRBV5-4; j_gene: TRBJ1-2; abundance: NA; d_gene: NA; CDR3aa: CASSSLGTPRHGYTF; CDR3nt: TGTGCCAGCAGCTCTCTTGGAACTCCGAGGCACGGCTACACCTTC
v_gene: TRBV9; j_gene: TRBJ2-5; abundance: NA; d_gene: NA; CDR3aa: CASWSGDRGETQYF; CDR3nt: TGTGCCAGCTGGTCCGGGGATCGTGGGGAGACCCAGTACTTC
v_gene: TRBV2; j_gene: TRBJ1-6; abundance: NA; d_gene: TRBD1; CDR3aa: CASSRDRGPGSPLHF; CDR3nt: TGTGCCAGCAGTCGGGACAGGGGGCCGGGATCACCCCTCCACTTT
v_gene: TRBV10-1; j_gene: TRBJ1-2; abundance: NA; d_gene: TRBD1; CDR3aa: CASSEDRAPYGYTF; CDR3nt: TGCGCCAGCAGTGAGGACAGGGCCCCCTATGGCTACACCTTC
v_gene: TRBV19; j_gene: TRBJ1-6; abundance: NA; d_gene: NA; CDR3aa: CASSFTTGSALHF; CDR3nt: TGTGCCAGTAGTTTCACCACGGGCAGCGCCCTCCACTTT
v_gene: TRBV5-6; j_gene: TRBJ2-2; abundance: NA; d_gene: NA; CDR3aa: CASSLGPGELFF; CDR3nt: TGTGCCAGCAGCTTGGGCCCCGGGGAGCTGTTTTTT
v_gene: TRBV6-1; j_gene: TRBJ1-4; abundance: NA; d_gene: TRBD1; CDR3aa: CASSGLDRGLREKLFF; CDR3nt: TGTGCCAGCAGTGGCCTAGACAGGGGGCTTCGAGAAAAACTGTTTTTT
v_gene: TRBV7-6; j_gene: TRBJ2-2; abundance: NA; d_gene: NA; CDR3aa: CASSFGHSNTGELFF; CDR3nt: TGTGCCAGCAGCTTTGGACACTCGAACACCGGGGAGCTGTTTTTT
v_gene: TRBV9; j_gene: TRBJ1-2; abundance: NA; d_gene: TRBD1; CDR3aa: CASSMKGQELYGYTF; CDR3nt: TGTGCCAGCAGCATGAAGGGACAGGAACTCTATGGCTACACCTTC
v_gene: TRBV7-9; j_gene: TRBJ1-5; abundance: NA; d_gene: TRBD1; CDR3aa: CASSLGQGEHQPQHF; CDR3nt: TGTGCCAGCAGCTTGGGACAGGGGGAACATCAGCCCCAGCATTTT
v_gene: TRBV6-4; j_gene: TRBJ2-3; abundance: NA; d_gene: NA; CDR3aa: CASSAGDTQYF; CDR3nt: TGTGCCAGCAGTGCGGGAGATACGCAGTATTTT
v_gene: TRBV27; j_gene: TRBJ1-4; abundance: NA; d_gene: TRBD1; CDR3aa: CASMGQSNEKLFF; CDR3nt: TGTGCCAGCATGGGACAGTCTAATGAAAAACTGTTTTTT
v_gene: TRBV19; j_gene: TRBJ1-5; abundance: NA; d_gene: NA; CDR3aa: CASSVQGNQPQHF; CDR3nt: TGTGCCAGTAGCGTCCAGGGGAATCAGCCCCAGCATTTT